What follows are 13 T cell receptor beta chains derived from one specimen sequenced in a study of Graves' ophthalmopathy and Graves' hyperthyroidism. For repertoire sequencing, the TCR beta CDR3 regions were amplified from RNA transcripts. HTBI primers were used in a first-round RT-PCR, which preceded a second-round multiplex PCR. Using its own MiXCR run on the multiplex PCR reads, TCRdb lists one record per CDR3 protein. Seen here are 350,000 to 450,000 distinct CDR3 sequences, around 20% observed once, and the top ten hold around 3.2%. Sequenced material: peripheral blood. Receptors originate from a woman aged 18 to 35 with stable Graves' hyperthyroidism.

This clonotype occurred many times. V usage is TRBV27 and J usage is TRBJ1-1; D perhaps matches TRBD1 (5 bases). V dropped 6 bases and J dropped 4 bases, with 12 bases sitting between them. The germline V gene encodes CDR1 MNHEY and CDR2 SMNVEV (reference sequence). The length of the CDR3 is 13 residues. Here the CDR3 reads CASRAQGITEAFF. CDR3 coding DNA: TGTGCCAGCAGAGCTCAGGGCATCACTGAAGCTTTCTTT.

This clonotype appeared many times. This sequence joins TRBV24-1 and TRBJ2-2; TRBD2 matches 8 bases. The V gene's germline CDR1 is KGHDR and CDR2 SFDVKD. V shed 3 bases and J 4 bases; nucleotides not matched to a gene: 6. This CDR3 region has 16 residues. The CDR3 DNA sequence: TGTGCCACCAGTGATGGGGGACTAGTCACCACCGGGGAGCTGTTTTTT. It is translated as CATSDGGLVTTGELFF.

This clonotype appeared many times. The V and J genes are TRBV28 and TRBJ2-7, with D possibly being TRBD1 (5 bases). The CDR3 totals 12 residues. V lost 6 bases and J 2 bases, leaving 8 bases between the germline ends. The germline gives CDR1 MDHEN, CDR2 SYDVKM. This CDR3 reads CASSPDTYEQYF. CDR3 nucleotides: TGTGCCAGCAGCCCGGACACCTACGAGCAGTACTTC.

This clonotype occurred many times. The chain uses TRBV10-3 and TRBJ2-5, with TRBD1 matching 11 bases. CDR1 and CDR2 from the germline V gene are ENHRY and SYGVKD. Trimming at V came to 5 bases and at J to 5 bases, leaving 4 bases not matched to a gene. The CDR3 has 14 amino acids. The CDR3 protein is CAISMDRGRETQYF. CDR3 DNA: TGTGCCATCAGTATGGACAGGGGGCGTGAGACCCAGTACTTC.

This clonotype has a handful of counts. The chain carries TRBV18 and TRBJ2-7, with D perhaps TRBD2 (5 bases). The V gene's germline CDR1 is KGHSH and CDR2 LQKENI. The CDR3 has 14 residues. V lost 3 bases and J lost 4, with 13 bases in between. CDR3: CASSPEEEAYEQYF. CDR3 bases: TGTGCCAGCTCACCGGAGGAGGAGGCGTACGAGCAGTACTTC.

This chain's CDR3 is CASSPRDRGYGYTF. CDR3 DNA: TGTGCCAGCAGTCCCAGGGACAGGGGCTATGGCTACACCTTC. The genes are TRBV12-3 or TRBV12-4 and TRBJ1-2, with 10 nucleotides matching TRBD1. Losses at the gene ends were 5 bases for V and 4 bases for J; bases not matched to a gene: 4. The length of the CDR3 is 14 residues.

This clonotype was picked up many times. A read error may account for a junction end that differs from germline. The chain recombines TRBV5-1 with TRBJ2-7, with D possibly called TRBD1 or TRBD2 (5 bases each). Germline CDR1 SGHRS, CDR2 YFSETQ. CDR3 length: 13 amino acids. The CDR3 nucleotides read TGTGCCAGCAGCTTTGGGGGCTCCTACGAGCAGTACTTC. It yields the protein CASSFGGSYEQYF.

V usage is TRBV11-1 and J usage is TRBJ2-7; TRBD1 agrees at 7 bases. The CDR3 is made up of 16 amino acids. The trim removed 2 bases at V and 0 bases at J, leaving 7 bases unmatched. In germline, CDR1 is SGHAT, CDR2 FQDESV (reference sequence). CDR3 sequence (DNA): TGTGCCAGCAGCTTAAGGACCGGGACAGTCTCCTACGAGCAGTACTTC. This translates into CASSLRTGTVSYEQYF. Filled out from reference TRBV11-1 and TRBJ2-7, the complete variable domain reads EAEVAQSPRYKITEKSQAVAFWCDPISGHATLYWYRQILGQGPELLVQFQDESVVDDSQLPKDRFSAERLKGVDSTLKIQPAELGDSAMYLCASSLRTGTVSYEQYFGPGTRLTVT.

This clonotype was counted a single time. The chain couples TRBV5-1 to TRBJ2-5; D gene unclear. CDR3 length equals 12 residues. V lost 2 bases and J 2 bases, leaving 4 bases between the germline ends. The V gene's germline CDR1 is SGHRS and CDR2 YFSETQ. This chain's CDR3 is CASSFGQETQYF. The CDR3 DNA reads as TGCGCCAGCAGCTTCGGGCAAGAGACCCAGTACTTC.

This clonotype was seen ten or more times. V and J are TRBV12-3 or TRBV12-4 and TRBJ1-1, with 12 bases lining up with TRBD1. With 3 bases clipped from V and 5 bases from J, the junction kept 7 bases outside the gene matches. The CDR3 has 16 amino acids. CDR3 sequence: CASSLGQGAFLTEAFF. CDR3 coding DNA: TGTGCCAGCAGTTTGGGACAGGGGGCATTCTTGACTGAAGCTTTCTTT.

This clonotype was observed many times. The gene calls are TRBV12-3 or TRBV12-4 and TRBJ2-5, with 12 bases identical to TRBD2. The V gene end was trimmed by 5 bases and the J gene end by 1 base; junction bases not matched to a gene: 5. The CDR3 is made up of 16 amino acids. The CDR3 region has the DNA TGTGCCAGCAGTCCCGCTAGCGGGGGGGCCCAAGAGACCCAGTACTTC. It translates to CASSPASGGAQETQYF.

Ten or more counts support this clonotype. The chain couples TRBV29-1 to TRBJ2-7, with TRBD1 identical over 7 bases. With 5 bases clipped from V and 2 bases from J, the junction kept 9 bases outside the gene matches. The CDR3 is 14 residues long. CDR1 SQVTM and CDR2 ANQGSEA come from the germline V gene. In DNA form, the CDR3 reads TGCAGCGTTACATTGTCGAGGGGGCCCTACGAGCAGTACTTC. Translated, it gives CSVTLSRGPYEQYF.

This clonotype was detected many times. The genes are TRBV6-5 and TRBJ2-7; D unresolved. CDR1 is MNHEY, CDR2 SVGAGI, per germline. The CDR3 is 14 residues long. V lost 8 bases, J lost 0 bases, and 14 bases lay in between. The CDR3 reads CASEGRVSSYEQYF. For the CDR3, the DNA is TGTGCCAGCGAAGGACGGGTTAGCTCCTACGAGCAGTACTTC.